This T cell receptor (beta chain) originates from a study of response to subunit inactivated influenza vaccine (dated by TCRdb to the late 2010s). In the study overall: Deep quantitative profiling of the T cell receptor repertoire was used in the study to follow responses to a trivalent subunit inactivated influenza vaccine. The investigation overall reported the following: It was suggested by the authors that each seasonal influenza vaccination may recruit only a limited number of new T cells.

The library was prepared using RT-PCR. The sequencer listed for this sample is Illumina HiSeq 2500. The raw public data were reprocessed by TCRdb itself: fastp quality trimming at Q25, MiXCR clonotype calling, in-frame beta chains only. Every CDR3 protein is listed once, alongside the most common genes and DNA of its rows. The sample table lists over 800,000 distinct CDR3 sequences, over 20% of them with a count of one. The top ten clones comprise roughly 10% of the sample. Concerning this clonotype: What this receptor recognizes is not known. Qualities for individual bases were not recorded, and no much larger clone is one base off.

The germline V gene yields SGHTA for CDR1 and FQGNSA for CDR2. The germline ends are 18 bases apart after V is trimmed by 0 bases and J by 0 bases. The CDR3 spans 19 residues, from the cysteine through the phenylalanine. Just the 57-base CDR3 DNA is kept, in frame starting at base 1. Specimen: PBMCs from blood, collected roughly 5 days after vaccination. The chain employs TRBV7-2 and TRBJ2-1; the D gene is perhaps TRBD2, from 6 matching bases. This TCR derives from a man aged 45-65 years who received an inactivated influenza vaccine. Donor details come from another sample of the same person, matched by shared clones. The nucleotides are TGTGCCAGCAGCTTAGCTGGCGCCTTAGCGGAACGCTCCTACAATGAGCAGTTCTTC. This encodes CASSLAGALAERSYNEQFF.